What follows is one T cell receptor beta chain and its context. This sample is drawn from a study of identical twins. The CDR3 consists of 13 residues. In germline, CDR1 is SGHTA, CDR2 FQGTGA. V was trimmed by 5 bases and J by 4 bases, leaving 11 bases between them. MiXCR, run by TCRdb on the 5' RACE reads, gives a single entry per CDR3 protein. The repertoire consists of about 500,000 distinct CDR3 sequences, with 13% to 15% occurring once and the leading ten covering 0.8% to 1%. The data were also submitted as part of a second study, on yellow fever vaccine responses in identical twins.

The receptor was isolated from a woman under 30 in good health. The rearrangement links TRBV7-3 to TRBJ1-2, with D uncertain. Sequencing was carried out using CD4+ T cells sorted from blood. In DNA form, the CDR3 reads TGTGCCAGCAGCCCCCAAAGTAGCTATGGCTACACCTTC. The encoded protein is CASSPQSSYGYTF.